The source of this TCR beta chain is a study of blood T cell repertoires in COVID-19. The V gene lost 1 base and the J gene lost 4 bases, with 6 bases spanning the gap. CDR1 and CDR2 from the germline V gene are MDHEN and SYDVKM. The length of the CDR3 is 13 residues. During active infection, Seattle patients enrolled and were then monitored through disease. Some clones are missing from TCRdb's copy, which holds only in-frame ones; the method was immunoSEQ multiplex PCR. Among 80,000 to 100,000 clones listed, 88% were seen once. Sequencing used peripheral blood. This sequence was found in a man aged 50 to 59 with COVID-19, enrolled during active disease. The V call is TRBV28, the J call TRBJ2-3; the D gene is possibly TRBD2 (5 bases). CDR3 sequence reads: CASSLSRADTQYF. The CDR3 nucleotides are TGTGCCAGCAGTTTATCGAGGGCAGATACGCAGTATTTT.